The present T cell receptor (beta chain) was sequenced within a study of blood T cell repertoires in COVID-19. Study as a whole: Acute-phase and convalescent COVID-19 samples originated in the United States, Italy and Spain. Nucleic acid was either cDNA or gDNA, and it came from T cells, B-cell-depleted T cells, or PBMCs.

The Seattle patients, enrolled during active infection, were followed longitudinally. From germline, CDR1 is SGHAT and CDR2 FQNNGV. This CDR3 comprises 14 residues. The ends lost 5 bases at V and 3 bases at J; junction bases unmatched: 4. In the authors' methods: For nucleated cells, counts were estimated from reference gene primer amplification. The protocol was immunoSEQ multiplex PCR, while the TCRdb copy is restricted to in-frame clones and leaves out a portion. The V and J calls and clone size are taken from that table; D and trimming were inferred from the DNA. There are hundreds of thousands of clones in the sample; roughly 89% occur only once, and roughly 7.4% lies in the top ten.

The origin of this receptor is a woman in her fifties or sixties with COVID-19, enrolled during active disease. Material for sequencing was peripheral blood. The chain joins TRBV11-2 to TRBJ2-3; 8 bases agree with TRBD1. The CDR3 sequence is CASSEDRVTDTQYF. CDR3 DNA sequence: TGTGCCAGCAGCGAGGACAGGGTGACAGATACGCAGTATTTT.